The 8 T cell receptor beta chains listed next were all sequenced from one sample in a study of PD-L1 blockade in urothelial cancer. The repertoire was sequenced with immunoSEQ multiplex PCR; TCRdb's copy has only in-frame clones and lacks some. This table holds over 100,000 clones, 91% found once. Time point specified: peripheral blood 6 weeks after treatment start. The starting material was PBMCs, obtained around atezolizumab (anti-PD-L1) treatment. These receptors were taken from a man aged 60-69 years with urothelial cancer.

The chain has TRBV9 and TRBJ2-1, with 11 nucleotides matching TRBD1. V shed 4 bases, J shed 5 bases, and the junction held 5 bases outside the gene matches. Germline V gene lookup returns CDR1 SGDLS and CDR2 YYNGEE. The CDR3 runs to 15 residues. The CDR3: CASSPGQGENNEQFF. In DNA form, the CDR3 reads TGTGCCAGCAGCCCGGGACAGGGGGAGAACAATGAGCAGTTCTTC.

This clone occurred once. This chain links TRBV6-5 with TRBJ2-1; TRBD2 is a possible D gene (6 bases). CDR1 is MNHEY and CDR2 is SVGAGI in the germline V gene. The CDR3 is 12 amino acids. The V gene lost 6 bases and the J gene lost 10 bases, with 13 bases spanning the gap. DNA of the CDR3: TGTGCCAGCAGCTCACCAAGCGGGGAGCAGTTCTTC. This sequence encodes CASSSPSGEQFF.

V and J are TRBV18 and TRBJ1-4; TRBD1 aligns across 7 bases. The junction had 9 bases not matched to a gene; V was cut back by 3 bases and J by 8 bases. CDR1 is KGHSH, CDR2 LQKENI, per germline. The length of the CDR3 is 15 residues. CDR3 DNA sequence: TGTGCCAGCTCACCGAGGTTCGACAGGGCGGAAAAACTGTTTTTT. Amino acids: CASSPRFDRAEKLFF.

This clone came up a few times. This chain uses TRBV2 with TRBJ1-1, with D perhaps matching TRBD1 (5 bases). CDR1 is SNHLY, CDR2 FYNNEI, per germline. The CDR3 is 13 amino acids. Trimming took 8 bases from V and 1 from J, leaving 11 bases between them. The CDR3 region is CASYQTGNTEAFF. The CDR3 DNA is TGTGCCAGCTACCAAACAGGGAACACTGAAGCTTTCTTT.

The gene calls are TRBV30 and TRBJ2-1; TRBD2 matches 9 bases. The V segment lost 0 bases and the J segment 7 bases; nucleotides outside the gene matches: 13. The CDR3 loop spans 17 amino acids. Germline V gene sequence: CDR1 GTSNPN, CDR2 SVGIG (reference sequence). In DNA form, the CDR3 reads TGTGCCTGGAGTGTATATGGCGGGGGGGCGTTTGGAAATGAGCAGTTCTTC. This translates into CAWSVYGGGAFGNEQFF.

This chain joins TRBV11-2 and TRBJ2-3; the match to TRBD2 covers 13 bases. Germline V CDR1 and CDR2: SGHAT, FQNNGV. V was clipped by 1 base and J by 1 base; unmatched bases: 5. CDR3 size: 18 residues. CDR3 protein: CASSLVLAGGGGTDTQYF. The CDR3 nucleotides are TGTGCCAGCAGCTTAGTACTAGCGGGAGGGGGGGGCACAGATACGCAGTATTTT.

This clone was detected only once. J is TRBJ2-7 and V is TRBV5-1, with 7 bases lining up with TRBD1. The V segment lost 0 bases and the J segment 0 bases; nucleotides outside the gene matches: 6. CDR1 and CDR2 (germline): SGHRS, YFSETQ. This CDR3 has 16 amino acids. CDR3 DNA sequence: TGCGCCAGCAGCTTGGTTGGCCAGGGGGTCTCCTACGAGCAGTACTTC. Its protein product is CASSLVGQGVSYEQYF. The whole variable domain, remainder taken from reference TRBV5-1 and TRBJ2-7, is KAGVTQTPRYLIKTRGQQVTLSCSPISGHRSVSWYQQTPGQGLQFLFEYFSETQRNKGNFPGRFSGRQFSNSRSEMNVSTLELGDSALYLCASSLVGQGVSYEQYFGPGTRLTVT.

V usage is TRBV10-1 and J usage is TRBJ1-2; 9 bases line up with TRBD1. Germline V gene sequence: CDR1 WNHNN, CDR2 SYGVQD (reference sequence). Trimming removed 4 bases from V and 5 bases from J; junction bases left unmatched: 2. The CDR3 is 13 amino acids. The CDR3 protein is CASSADRGYGYTF. For the CDR3, the DNA is TGCGCCAGCAGTGCTGACAGGGGGTATGGCTACACCTTC.